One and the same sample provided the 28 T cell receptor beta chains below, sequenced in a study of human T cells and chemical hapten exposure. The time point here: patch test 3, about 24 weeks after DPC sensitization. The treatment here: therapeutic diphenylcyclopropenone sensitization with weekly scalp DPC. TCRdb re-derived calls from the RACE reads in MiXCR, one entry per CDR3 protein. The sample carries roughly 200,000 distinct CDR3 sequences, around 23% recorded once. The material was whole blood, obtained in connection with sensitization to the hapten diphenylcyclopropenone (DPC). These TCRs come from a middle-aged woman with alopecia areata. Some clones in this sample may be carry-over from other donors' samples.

The CDR3 region is CSANLDYNEQFF. The CDR3 DNA follows: TGCAGCGCTAATCTGGACTACAATGAGCAGTTCTTC. This chain connects TRBV29-1 to TRBJ2-1; D unclear. The CDR3 runs 12 residues. The V end lost 7 bases, the J end lost 3 bases, and 10 bases lay between the germline ends. CDR1 and CDR2 (germline): SQVTM, ANQGSEA.

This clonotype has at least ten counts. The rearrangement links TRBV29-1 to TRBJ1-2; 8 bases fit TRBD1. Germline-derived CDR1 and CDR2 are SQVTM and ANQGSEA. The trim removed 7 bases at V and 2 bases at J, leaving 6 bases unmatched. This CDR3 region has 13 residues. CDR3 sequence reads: CSAQGAENYGYTF. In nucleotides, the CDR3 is TGCAGCGCCCAGGGGGCGGAGAACTATGGCTACACCTTC.

The CDR3 loop reads CSAGQGGEKLFF. The CDR3 DNA sequence: TGCAGTGCCGGACAGGGAGGAGAAAAACTGTTTTTT. The J gene is TRBJ1-4, the V gene TRBV20-1; TRBD1 agrees at 8 bases. Germline V lookup: CDR1 DFQATT, CDR2 SNEGSKA (reference sequence). The CDR3 length is 12 residues. Trimming removed 6 bases from V and 8 bases from J; junction bases left unmatched: 5.

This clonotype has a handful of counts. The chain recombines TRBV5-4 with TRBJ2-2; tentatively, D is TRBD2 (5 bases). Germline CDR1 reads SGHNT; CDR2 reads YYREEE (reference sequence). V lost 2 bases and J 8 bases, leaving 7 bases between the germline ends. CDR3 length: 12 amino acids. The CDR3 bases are TGTGCCAGCAGCTTAGCGGAGGGGGAGCTGTTTTTT. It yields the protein CASSLAEGELFF.

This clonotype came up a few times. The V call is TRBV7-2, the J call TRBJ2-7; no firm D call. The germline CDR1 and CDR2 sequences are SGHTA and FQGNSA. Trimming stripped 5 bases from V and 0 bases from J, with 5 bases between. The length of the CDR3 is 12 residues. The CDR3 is CASSHGSYEQYF. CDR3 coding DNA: TGTGCCAGCAGCCACGGCTCCTACGAGCAGTACTTC.

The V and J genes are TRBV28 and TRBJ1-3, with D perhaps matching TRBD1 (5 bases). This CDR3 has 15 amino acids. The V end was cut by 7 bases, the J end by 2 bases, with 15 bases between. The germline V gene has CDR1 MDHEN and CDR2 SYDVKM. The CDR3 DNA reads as TGTGCCAGCAAACCGGGCAGGGCTACTGGAAACACCATATATTTT. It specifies CASKPGRATGNTIYF. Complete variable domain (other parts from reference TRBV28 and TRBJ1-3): DVKVTQSSRYLVKRTGEKVFLECVQDMDHENMFWYRQDPGLGLRLIYFSYDVKMKEKGDIPEGYSVSREKKERFSLILESASTNQTSMYLCASKPGRATGNTIYFGEGSWLTVV.

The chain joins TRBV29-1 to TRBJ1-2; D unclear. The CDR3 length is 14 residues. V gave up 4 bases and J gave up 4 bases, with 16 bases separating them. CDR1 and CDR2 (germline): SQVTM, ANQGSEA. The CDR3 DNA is TGCAGCGTTGTGCCCTGGGATTACACCTATGGCTACACCTTC. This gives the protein CSVVPWDYTYGYTF.

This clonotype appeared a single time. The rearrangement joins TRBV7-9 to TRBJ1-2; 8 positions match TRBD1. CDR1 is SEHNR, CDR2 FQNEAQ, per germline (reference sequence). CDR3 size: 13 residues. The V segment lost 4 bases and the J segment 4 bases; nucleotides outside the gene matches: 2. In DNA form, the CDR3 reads TGTGCCAGCAGCTACACAGGGGGCTATGGCTACACCTTC. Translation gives CASSYTGGYGYTF.

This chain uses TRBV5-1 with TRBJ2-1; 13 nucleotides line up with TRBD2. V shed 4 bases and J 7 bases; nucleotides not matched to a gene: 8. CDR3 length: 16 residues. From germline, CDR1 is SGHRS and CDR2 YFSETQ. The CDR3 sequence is CASSGGLAGIGNEQFF. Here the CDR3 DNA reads TGCGCCAGCAGCGGGGGACTAGCGGGAATAGGTAATGAGCAGTTCTTC.

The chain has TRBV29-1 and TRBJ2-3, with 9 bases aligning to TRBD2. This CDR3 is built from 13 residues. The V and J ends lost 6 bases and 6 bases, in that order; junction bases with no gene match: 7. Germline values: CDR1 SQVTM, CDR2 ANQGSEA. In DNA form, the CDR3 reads TGCAGCGTCGTAAAGAGCGGGAGGGATACGCAGTATTTT. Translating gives CSVVKSGRDTQYF.

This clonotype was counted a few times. CDR3 in DNA: TGTGCCAGCAGACCTCCCGGGACAGGGGGCTACGAGCAGTACTTC. It is translated as CASRPPGTGGYEQYF. The chain combines TRBV6-5 with TRBJ2-7; TRBD1 agrees at 11 bases. There are 15 residues in the CDR3. V shed 6 bases and J 3 bases; nucleotides not matched to a gene: 7. The germline CDR1 and CDR2 sequences are MNHEY and SVGAGI.

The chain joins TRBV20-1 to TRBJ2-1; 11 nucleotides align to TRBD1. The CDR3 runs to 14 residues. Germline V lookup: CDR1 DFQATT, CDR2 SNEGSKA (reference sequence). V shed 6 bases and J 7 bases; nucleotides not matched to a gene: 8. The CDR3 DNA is TGCAGTGCCCCGGACAGGGGGCGATTGAATGAGCAGTTCTTC. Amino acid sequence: CSAPDRGRLNEQFF.

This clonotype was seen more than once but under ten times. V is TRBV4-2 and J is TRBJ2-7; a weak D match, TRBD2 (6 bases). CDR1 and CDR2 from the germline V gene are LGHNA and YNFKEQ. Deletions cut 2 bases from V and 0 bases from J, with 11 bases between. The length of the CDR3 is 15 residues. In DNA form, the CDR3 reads TGTGCCAGCAGCCAACACGGAGGGTCCTCCTACGAGCAGTACTTC. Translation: CASSQHGGSSYEQYF.

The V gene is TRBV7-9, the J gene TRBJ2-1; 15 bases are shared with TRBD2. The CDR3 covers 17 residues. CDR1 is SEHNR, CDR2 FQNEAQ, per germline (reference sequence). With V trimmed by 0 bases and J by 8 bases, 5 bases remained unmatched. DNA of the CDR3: TGTGCCAGCAGCTTAGCAGGACTAGCGGGAGGGCATGATGAGCAGTTCTTC. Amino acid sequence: CASSLAGLAGGHDEQFF.

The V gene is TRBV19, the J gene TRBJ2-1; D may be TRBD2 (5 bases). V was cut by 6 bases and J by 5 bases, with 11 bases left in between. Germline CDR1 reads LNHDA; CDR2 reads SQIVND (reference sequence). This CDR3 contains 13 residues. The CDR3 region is CASSTLLDNEQFF. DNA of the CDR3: TGTGCCAGTAGCACCCTACTAGACAATGAGCAGTTCTTC.

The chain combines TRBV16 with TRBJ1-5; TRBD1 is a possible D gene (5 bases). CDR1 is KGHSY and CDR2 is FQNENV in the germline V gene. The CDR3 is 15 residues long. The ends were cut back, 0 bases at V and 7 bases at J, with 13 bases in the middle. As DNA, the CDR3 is TGTGCCAGCAGCCAATCCGGGGGGAACGTACAGCCCCAGCATTTT. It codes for CASSQSGGNVQPQHF.

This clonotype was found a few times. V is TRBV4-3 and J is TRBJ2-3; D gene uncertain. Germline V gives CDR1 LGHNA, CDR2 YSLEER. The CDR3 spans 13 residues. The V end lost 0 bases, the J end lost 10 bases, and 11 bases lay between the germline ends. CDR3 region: CASSQEEPSAQYF. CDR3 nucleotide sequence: TGCGCCAGCAGCCAAGAAGAGCCAAGTGCGCAGTATTTT.

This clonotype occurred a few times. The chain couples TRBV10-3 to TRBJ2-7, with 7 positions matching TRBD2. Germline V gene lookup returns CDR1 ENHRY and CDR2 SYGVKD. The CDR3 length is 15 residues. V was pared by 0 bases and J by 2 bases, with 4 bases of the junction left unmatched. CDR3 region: CAISESGGLTYEQYF. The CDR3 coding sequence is TGTGCCATCAGTGAGTCGGGGGGACTAACCTACGAGCAGTACTTC.

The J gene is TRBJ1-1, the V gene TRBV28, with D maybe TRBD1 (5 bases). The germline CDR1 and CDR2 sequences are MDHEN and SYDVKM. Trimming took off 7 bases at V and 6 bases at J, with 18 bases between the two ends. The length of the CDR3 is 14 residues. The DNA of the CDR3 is TGTGCCAGCATTCCTCCCCAGCAGGGCGCTGAAGCTTTCTTT. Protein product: CASIPPQQGAEAFF.

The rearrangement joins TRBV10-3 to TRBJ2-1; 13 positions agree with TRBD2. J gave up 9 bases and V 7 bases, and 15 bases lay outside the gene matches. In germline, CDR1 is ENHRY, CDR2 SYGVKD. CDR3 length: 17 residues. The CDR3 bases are TGTGCCATCACCTTGGGACTAGCGGGAAATGAAGGGGGTGAGCAGTTCTTC. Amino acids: CAITLGLAGNEGGEQFF.

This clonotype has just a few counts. The CDR3 protein is CSVAGQGVEQYF. The CDR3 coding sequence is TGCAGCGTTGCAGGTCAGGGAGTCGAGCAGTACTTC. This chain links TRBV29-1 with TRBJ2-7, with D perhaps given as TRBD1 or TRBD2 (5 bases each). The CDR3 covers 12 residues. V lost 4 bases to trimming and J lost 6 bases, with 13 bases between them. Germline lookup yields CDR1 SQVTM and CDR2 ANQGSEA.

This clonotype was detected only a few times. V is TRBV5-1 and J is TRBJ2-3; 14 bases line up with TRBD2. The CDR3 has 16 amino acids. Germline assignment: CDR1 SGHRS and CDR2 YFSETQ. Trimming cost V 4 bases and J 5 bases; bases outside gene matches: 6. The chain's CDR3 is CASSQGLAGVVDTQYF. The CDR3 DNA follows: TGCGCCAGCAGCCAGGGACTAGCGGGAGTTGTAGATACGCAGTATTTT.

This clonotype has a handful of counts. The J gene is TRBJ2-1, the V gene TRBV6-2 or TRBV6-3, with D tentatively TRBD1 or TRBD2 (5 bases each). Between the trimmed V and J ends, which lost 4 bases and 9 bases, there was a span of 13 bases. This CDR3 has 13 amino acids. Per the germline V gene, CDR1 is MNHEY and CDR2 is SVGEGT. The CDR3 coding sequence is TGTGCCAGCAGTTCCAATGGGGGAACTGAGCAGTTCTTC. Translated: CASSSNGGTEQFF.

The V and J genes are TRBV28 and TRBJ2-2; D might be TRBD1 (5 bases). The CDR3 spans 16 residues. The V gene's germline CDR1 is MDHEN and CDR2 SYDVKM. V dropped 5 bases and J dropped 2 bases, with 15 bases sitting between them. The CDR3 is CASSLQGGSNTGELFF. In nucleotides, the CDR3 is TGTGCCAGCAGTCTCCAGGGTGGGTCCAACACCGGGGAGCTGTTTTTT.

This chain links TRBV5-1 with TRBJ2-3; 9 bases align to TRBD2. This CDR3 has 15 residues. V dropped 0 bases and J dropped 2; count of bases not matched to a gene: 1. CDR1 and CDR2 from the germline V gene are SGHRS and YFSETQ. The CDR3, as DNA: TGCGCCAGCAGCTTGGCTAGCGGGAACACAGATACGCAGTATTTT. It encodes CASSLASGNTDTQYF.

CDR3 loop: CASSVGSSRYNEQFF. The CDR3 nucleotides are TGTGCCAGCAGCGTAGGGTCGTCTCGATACAATGAGCAGTTCTTC. The chain links TRBV9 to TRBJ2-1; D call uncertain. There are 15 residues in the CDR3. V gave up 0 bases and J gave up 4 bases, with 11 bases separating them. The germline V gene has CDR1 SGDLS and CDR2 YYNGEE.

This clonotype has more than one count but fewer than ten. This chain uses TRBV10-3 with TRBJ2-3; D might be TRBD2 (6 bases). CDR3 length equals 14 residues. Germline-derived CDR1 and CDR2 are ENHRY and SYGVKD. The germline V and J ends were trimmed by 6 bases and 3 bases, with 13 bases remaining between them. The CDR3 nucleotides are TGTGCCATCAGCTATAGACTAGAGACAGATACGCAGTATTTT. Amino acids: CAISYRLETDTQYF.

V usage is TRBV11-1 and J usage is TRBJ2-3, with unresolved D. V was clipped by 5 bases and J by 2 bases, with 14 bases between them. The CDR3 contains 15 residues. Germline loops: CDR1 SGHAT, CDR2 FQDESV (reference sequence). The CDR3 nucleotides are TGTGCCAGCAGCCCTAGAGACGACGCCACAGATACGCAGTATTTT. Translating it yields CASSPRDDATDTQYF.